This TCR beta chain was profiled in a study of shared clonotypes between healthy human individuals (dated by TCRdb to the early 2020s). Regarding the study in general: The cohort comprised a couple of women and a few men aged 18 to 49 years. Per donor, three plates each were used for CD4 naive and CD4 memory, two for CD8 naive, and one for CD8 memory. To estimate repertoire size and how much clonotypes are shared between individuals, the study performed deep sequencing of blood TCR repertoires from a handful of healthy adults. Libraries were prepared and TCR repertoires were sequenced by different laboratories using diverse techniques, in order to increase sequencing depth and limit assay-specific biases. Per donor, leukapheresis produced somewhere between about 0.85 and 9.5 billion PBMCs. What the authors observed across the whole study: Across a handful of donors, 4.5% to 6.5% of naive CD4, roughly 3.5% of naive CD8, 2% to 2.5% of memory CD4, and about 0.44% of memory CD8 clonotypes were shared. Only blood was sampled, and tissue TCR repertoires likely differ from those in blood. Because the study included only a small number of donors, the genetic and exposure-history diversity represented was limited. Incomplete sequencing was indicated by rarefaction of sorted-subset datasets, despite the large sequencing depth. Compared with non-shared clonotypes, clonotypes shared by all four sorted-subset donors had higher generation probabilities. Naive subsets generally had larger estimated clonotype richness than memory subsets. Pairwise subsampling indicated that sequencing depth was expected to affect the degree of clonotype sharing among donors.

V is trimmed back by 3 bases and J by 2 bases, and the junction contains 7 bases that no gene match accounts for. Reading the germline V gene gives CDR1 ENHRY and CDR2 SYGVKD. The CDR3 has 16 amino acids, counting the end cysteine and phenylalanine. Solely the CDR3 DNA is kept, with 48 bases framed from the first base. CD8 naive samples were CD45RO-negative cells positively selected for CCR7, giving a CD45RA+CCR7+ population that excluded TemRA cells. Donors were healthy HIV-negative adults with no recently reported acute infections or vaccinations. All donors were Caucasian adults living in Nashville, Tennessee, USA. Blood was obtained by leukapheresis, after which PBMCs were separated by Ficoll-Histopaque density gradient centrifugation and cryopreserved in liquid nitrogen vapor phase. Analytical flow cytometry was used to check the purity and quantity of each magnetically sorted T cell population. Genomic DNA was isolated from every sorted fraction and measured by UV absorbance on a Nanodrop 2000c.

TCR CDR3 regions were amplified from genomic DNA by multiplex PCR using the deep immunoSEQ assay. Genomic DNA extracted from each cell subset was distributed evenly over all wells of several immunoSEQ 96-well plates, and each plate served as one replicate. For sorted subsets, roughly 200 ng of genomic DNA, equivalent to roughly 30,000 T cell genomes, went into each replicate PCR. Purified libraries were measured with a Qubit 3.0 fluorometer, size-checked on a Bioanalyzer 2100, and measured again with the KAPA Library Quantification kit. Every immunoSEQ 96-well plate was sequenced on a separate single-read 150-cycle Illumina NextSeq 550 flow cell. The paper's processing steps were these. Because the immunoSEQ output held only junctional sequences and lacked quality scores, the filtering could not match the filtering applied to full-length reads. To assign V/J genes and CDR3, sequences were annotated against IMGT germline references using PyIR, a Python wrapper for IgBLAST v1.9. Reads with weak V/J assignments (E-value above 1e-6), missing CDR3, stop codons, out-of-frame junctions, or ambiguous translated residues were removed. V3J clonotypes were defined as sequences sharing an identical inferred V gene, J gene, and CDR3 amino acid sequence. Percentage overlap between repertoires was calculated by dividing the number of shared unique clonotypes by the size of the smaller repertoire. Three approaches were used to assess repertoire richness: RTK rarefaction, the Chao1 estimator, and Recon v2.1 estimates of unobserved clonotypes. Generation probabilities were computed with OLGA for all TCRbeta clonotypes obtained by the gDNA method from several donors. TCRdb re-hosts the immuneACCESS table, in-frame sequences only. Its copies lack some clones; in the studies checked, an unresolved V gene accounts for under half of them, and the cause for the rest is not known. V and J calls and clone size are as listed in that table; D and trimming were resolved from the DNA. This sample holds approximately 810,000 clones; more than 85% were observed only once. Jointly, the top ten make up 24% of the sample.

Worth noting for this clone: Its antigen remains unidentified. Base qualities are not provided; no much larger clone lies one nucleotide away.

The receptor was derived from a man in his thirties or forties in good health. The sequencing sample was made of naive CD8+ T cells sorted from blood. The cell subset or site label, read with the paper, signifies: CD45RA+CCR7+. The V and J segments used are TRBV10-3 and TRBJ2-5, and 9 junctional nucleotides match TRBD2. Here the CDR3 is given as CAISDKPGLAQETQYF. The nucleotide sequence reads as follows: TGTGCCATCAGTGATAAACCGGGACTAGCTCAAGAGACCCAGTACTTC.